These 16 T cell receptor beta chains originate from one sample sequenced in a study of cytomegalovirus exposure and HLA in healthy donors. Researchers ran the PCR with 60 Vbeta and 13 Jbeta primers. The repertoire was sequenced with immunoSEQ multiplex PCR; TCRdb's copy has only in-frame clones and lacks some. The sample includes 150,000 to 200,000 clones, roughly 83% of them seen just once. Sequenced: PBMCs. The receptor set was obtained from a woman aged 45 to 65 in good health and CMV-seronegative.

This CDR3 is CASSIRGRNTEAFF. CDR3 DNA: TGTGCCAGTAGTATCAGAGGGAGGAACACTGAAGCTTTCTTT. This chain links TRBV19 with TRBJ1-1; D is unresolved. The germline V gene has CDR1 LNHDA and CDR2 SQIVND (reference sequence). Trimming stripped 3 bases from V and 1 base from J, with 9 bases between. The CDR3 is made up of 14 amino acids.

The chain links TRBV5-4 to TRBJ2-3, with D possibly matching TRBD1 (6 bases). Between the trimmed V and J ends, which lost 0 bases and 8 bases, there was a span of 7 bases. This CDR3 spans 12 amino acids. In germline, CDR1 is SGHNT, CDR2 YYREEE (reference sequence). The chain's CDR3 is CASSLARGTQYF. In nucleotides, the CDR3 is TGTGCCAGCAGCTTGGCCAGGGGTACGCAGTATTTT.

This rearrangement joins TRBV10-3 to TRBJ2-2; maybe TRBD2 (6 bases). CDR3 length: 13 residues. Trimming removed 6 bases from V and 5 bases from J, with 10 bases in between. Germline CDR1 is ENHRY and CDR2 is SYGVKD. The CDR3 spells CAIRGRETGELFF. The CDR3 DNA is TGTGCCATCAGGGGACGGGAGACCGGGGAGCTGTTTTTT.

This chain joins TRBV14 and TRBJ2-7, with 7 bases aligning to TRBD1. Germline CDR1 SGHDN, CDR2 FVKESK. V shed 4 bases and J 6 bases; nucleotides not matched to a gene: 15. The CDR3 spans 16 residues. The chain's CDR3 is CASSRLSWDSLSEQYF. The CDR3 coding sequence is TGTGCCAGCAGCCGACTGTCCTGGGACAGCCTTTCCGAGCAGTACTTC.

The gene calls are TRBV7-8 and TRBJ1-3, with D possibly TRBD1 on 6 matching bases. The CDR3 spans 16 residues. Germline lookup yields CDR1 SGHVS and CDR2 FQNEAQ. The germline V and J ends were trimmed by 5 bases and 2 bases, with 16 bases remaining between them. The CDR3 spells CASSPQGRIPGNTIYF. DNA for the CDR3: TGTGCCAGCAGCCCACAGGGCCGGATACCTGGAAACACCATATATTTT.

The chain couples TRBV7-8 to TRBJ2-3; 9 nucleotides agree with TRBD1. J was trimmed by 4 bases and V by 6 bases; bases with no gene match: 5. CDR3 length: 14 amino acids. Germline V CDR1 and CDR2: SGHVS, FQNEAQ. The CDR3 coding sequence is TGTGCCAGCAGACGGGGACAGGGTGCAGATACGCAGTATTTT. This encodes CASRRGQGADTQYF.

The genes are TRBV5-6 and TRBJ1-2; 9 bases are shared with TRBD1. With V trimmed by 4 bases and J by 3 bases, 10 bases remained unmatched. Germline CDR1 reads SGHDT; CDR2 reads YYEEEE. The CDR3 is 16 residues long. CDR3 DNA sequence: TGTGCCAGCAGCCAACAGGGGGCTAAGGGGGACTATGGCTACACCTTC. Its protein is CASSQQGAKGDYGYTF.

This chain connects TRBV15 to TRBJ1-5; D might be TRBD1 (5 bases). The CDR3 has 15 amino acids. Trimming removed 5 bases from V and 9 bases from J, with 20 bases in between. CDR1 is LNHNV, CDR2 YYDKDF, per germline (reference sequence). CDR3 region: CATSHGTGQRGPQHF. CDR3 in DNA: TGTGCCACCAGCCATGGAACAGGTCAGCGGGGGCCCCAGCATTTT. The complete variable domain, with remaining parts taken from reference TRBV15 and TRBJ1-5, reads DAMVIQNPRYQVTQFGKPVTLSCSQTLNHNVMYWYQQKSSQAPKLLFHYYDKDFNNEADTPDNFQSRRPNTSFCFLDIRSPGLGDTAMYLCATSHGTGQRGPQHFGDGTRLSIL.

This sequence joins TRBV19 and TRBJ1-2, with 9 bases identical to TRBD1. Unmatched junction bases numbered 4, after V lost 3 bases and J lost 2 bases. The CDR3 is 15 amino acids. The germline CDR1 and CDR2 sequences are LNHDA and SQIVND (reference sequence). In DNA form, the CDR3 reads TGTGCCAGTAGTATCAGGACAGGGGAAAACTATGGCTACACCTTC. Amino acids: CASSIRTGENYGYTF. The variable domain in full, completed from reference TRBV19 and TRBJ1-2, reads DGGITQSPKYLFRKEGQNVTLSCEQNLNHDAMYWYRQDPGQGLRLIYYSQIVNDFQKGDIAEGYSVSREKKESFPLTVTSAQKNPTAFYLCASSIRTGENYGYTFGSGTRLTVV.

The chain employs TRBV15 and TRBJ1-1, with D possibly matching TRBD1 (5 bases). The V end was cut by 2 bases, the J end by 3 bases, with 10 bases between. This CDR3 spans 14 amino acids. Germline V gene sequence: CDR1 LNHNV, CDR2 YYDKDF (reference sequence). The CDR3 DNA reads as TGTGCCACCAGCAGAACCCCAGGGTACACTGAAGCTTTCTTT. Residues: CATSRTPGYTEAFF.

The chain is built from TRBV14 and TRBJ2-3; 12 bases are shared with TRBD2. This CDR3 region has 15 residues. With V trimmed by 4 bases and J by 6 bases, 5 bases remained unmatched. Germline V gene data show CDR1 as SGHDN and CDR2 as FVKESK. This CDR3 reads CASSRLAGGRDTQYF. The DNA for the CDR3 is TGTGCCAGCAGCCGTCTAGCGGGGGGGCGGGATACGCAGTATTTT. The full variable domain, with the rest looked up from reference TRBV14 and TRBJ2-3, is EAGVTQFPSHSVIEKGQTVTLRCDPISGHDNLYWYRRVMGKEIKFLLHFVKESKQDESGMPNNRFLAERTGGTYSTLKVQPAELEDSGVYFCASSRLAGGRDTQYFGPGTRLTVL.

V usage is TRBV6-5 and J usage is TRBJ1-2; 7 bases agree with TRBD1. Germline CDR1 MNHEY, CDR2 SVGAGI. V lost 6 bases, J lost 4 bases, and 5 bases stayed unmatched. The CDR3 sequence is 13 residues long. CDR3 residues: CASSRGQLYGYTF. The CDR3 nucleotides are TGTGCCAGCAGCCGGGGACAGCTCTATGGCTACACCTTC.

CDR3 loop: CASSPSIGQGVNTEAFF. The CDR3 DNA reads as TGTGCCAGCAGTCCATCGATAGGGCAGGGGGTGAACACTGAAGCTTTCTTT. The chain is built from TRBV28 and TRBJ1-1; 7 bases agree with TRBD1. This CDR3 is built from 17 residues. V trimming: 5 bases; J trimming: 0 bases; junction bases outside the gene matches: 12. The germline V gene has CDR1 MDHEN and CDR2 SYDVKM. The variable domain in full, with the rest retrieved from reference TRBV28 and TRBJ1-1, is DVKVTQSSRYLVKRTGEKVFLECVQDMDHENMFWYRQDPGLGLRLIYFSYDVKMKEKGDIPEGYSVSREKKERFSLILESASTNQTSMYLCASSPSIGQGVNTEAFFGQGTRLTVV.

The chain uses TRBV15 and TRBJ1-5; no clear D. Germline CDR1 reads LNHNV; CDR2 reads YYDKDF (reference sequence). This CDR3 region has 13 residues. The V gene lost 1 base and the J gene lost 7 bases, with 8 bases spanning the gap. The CDR3 region is CATSRASSQPQHF. In nucleotides, the CDR3 is TGTGCCACCAGCAGAGCTAGTTCGCAGCCCCAGCATTTT.

This clone was detected only once. V and J are TRBV7-9 and TRBJ2-1; D not certain. This CDR3 is 14 amino acids long. Germline V gene sequence: CDR1 SEHNR, CDR2 FQNEAQ (reference sequence). V was cut by 1 base and J by 7 bases, with 11 bases left in between. As DNA, the CDR3 is TGTGCCAGCAGCTTAGGGCTAGTAAGAAATGAGCAGTTCTTC. Encoded protein: CASSLGLVRNEQFF. The entire variable domain, with the rest obtained from reference TRBV7-9 and TRBJ2-1, is as follows: DTGVSQNPRHKITKRGQNVTFRCDPISEHNRLYWYRQTLGQGPEFLTYFQNEAQLEKSRLLSDRFSAERPKGSFSTLEIQRTEQGDSAMYLCASSLGLVRNEQFFGPGTRLTVL.

This clone was observed a handful of times. The V and J genes are TRBV2 and TRBJ1-6; D ambiguous. With 7 bases removed from V and 6 bases from J, the gap between germline ends came to 7 bases. The V gene's germline CDR1 is SNHLY and CDR2 FYNNEI. CDR3 length: 12 residues. CDR3 DNA sequence: TGTGCCAGCACCCCGGGTAATTCACCCCTCCACTTT. Translation gives CASTPGNSPLHF.